This T cell receptor (beta chain) was profiled in a study of blood T cell repertoires in COVID-19. Per the authors' pipeline: Amplification of reference gene primers was used by the study to estimate nucleated cell counts. Sequenced by immunoSEQ multiplex PCR; TCRdb stores in-frame clones only, minus some. V, J and clone size reflect that table, while D and trimming were determined from the DNA. The sample includes more than 150,000 clones, about nine tenths seen only once; the top ten take about 2.4%. Per germline, CDR1 LNHDA and CDR2 SQIVND (reference sequence). Trimming pared 6 bases from V and 2 bases from J, leaving 8 bases between. The CDR3 contains 13 residues.

This TCR was sampled from a woman aged 70 to 79 with acute or convalescent COVID-19. This chain uses TRBV19 with TRBJ1-5; possible D gene TRBD1, 6 bases. Sequenced: peripheral blood. The CDR3 here is CASRTGRNQPQHF. DNA for the CDR3: TGTGCCAGTAGGACAGGACGCAATCAGCCCCAGCATTTT.